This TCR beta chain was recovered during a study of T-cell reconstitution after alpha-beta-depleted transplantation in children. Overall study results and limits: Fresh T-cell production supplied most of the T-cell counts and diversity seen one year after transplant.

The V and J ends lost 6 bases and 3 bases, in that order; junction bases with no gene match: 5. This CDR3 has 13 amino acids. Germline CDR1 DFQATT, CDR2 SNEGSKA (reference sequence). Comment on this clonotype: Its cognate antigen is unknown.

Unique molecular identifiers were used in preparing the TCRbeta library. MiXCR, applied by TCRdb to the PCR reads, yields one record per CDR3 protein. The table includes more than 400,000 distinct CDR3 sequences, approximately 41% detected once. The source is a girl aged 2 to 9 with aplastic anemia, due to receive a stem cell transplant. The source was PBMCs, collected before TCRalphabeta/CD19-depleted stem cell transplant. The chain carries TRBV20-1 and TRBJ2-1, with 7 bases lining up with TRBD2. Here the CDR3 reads CSAGSGRYNEQFF. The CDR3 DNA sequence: TGCAGTGCCGGTAGCGGGCGCTACAATGAGCAGTTCTTC.